Listed below are T cell receptor beta chains from one sample, sequenced in a study of T cell repertoires in cytomegalovirus infection. TCRdb reanalysed the reads using MiXCR and keeps one entry per CDR3 protein. The data contain more than 650,000 distinct CDR3 sequences, under 40% of them singletons. Material: PBMCs. The receptors stem from a human donor in good health (CMV status not recorded). Some clones in this sample may be carry-over from other donors' samples. CDR3s include the opening cysteine and the closing phenylalanine or tryptophan. The D gene is left open where the match is weak. Not every row has a clone size; where given, it reads once, few, many or a size class.

v_gene: TRBV5-8
abundance: .
d_gene: TRBD2
j_gene: TRBJ2-5
CDR3aa: CASRRTSGETQYF
CDR3nt: TGTGCCAGCAGAAGGACTAGCGGAGAGACCCAGTACTTC

v_gene: TRBV11-2
abundance: .
d_gene: TRBD1
j_gene: TRBJ1-2
CDR3aa: CASSTPGTDIYGYTF
CDR3nt: TGTGCCAGCAGCACCCCCGGGACAGACATCTATGGCTACACCTTC

v_gene: TRBV7-9
abundance: once
d_gene: .
j_gene: TRBJ1-6
CDR3aa: CASSPGLLWNSPLQF
CDR3nt: TGTGCCAGCAGCCCCGGGCTCCTCTGGAATTCACCCCTCCAATTT

v_gene: TRBV7-8
abundance: .
d_gene: .
j_gene: TRBJ2-1
CDR3aa: CASSLFLIPYNEQFF
CDR3nt: TGTGCCAGCAGCTTATTTTTGATTCCCTACAATGAGCAGTTCTTC

v_gene: TRBV29-1
abundance: few
d_gene: TRBD2
j_gene: TRBJ2-1
CDR3aa: CSVVNGRAKTSYNEQFF
CDR3nt: TGCAGCGTTGTTAACGGGAGGGCCAAGACGTCCTACAATGAGCAGTTCTTC

v_gene: TRBV7-7
abundance: .
d_gene: TRBD2
j_gene: TRBJ2-2
CDR3aa: CASGGGTGELFF
CDR3nt: TGTGCTAGCGGGGGAGGCACCGGGGAGCTGTTTTTT

v_gene: TRBV7-9
abundance: .
d_gene: .
j_gene: TRBJ2-4
CDR3aa: CASSLTETPAPRGSQYF
CDR3nt: TGTGCCAGCAGCTTAACAGAAACTCCCGCCCCACGGGGCAGTCAGTACTTC

v_gene: TRBV24-1
abundance: .
d_gene: TRBD1
j_gene: TRBJ1-2
CDR3aa: CATSDRDRGDYGYTF
CDR3nt: TGTGCCACCAGTGATCGTGACAGGGGGGACTATGGCTACACCTTC

v_gene: TRBV5-1
abundance: .
d_gene: TRBD1
j_gene: TRBJ1-1
CDR3aa: CASSLAGQLVNEAFF
CDR3nt: TGCGCCAGCAGCTTGGCGGGACAGCTAGTAAATGAAGCTTTCTTT

v_gene: TRBV30
abundance: few
d_gene: TRBD2
j_gene: TRBJ2-1
CDR3aa: CAWAGLAGYNEQFF
CDR3nt: TGTGCCTGGGCGGGACTAGCGGGCTACAATGAGCAGTTCTTC

v_gene: TRBV4-1
abundance: .
d_gene: .
j_gene: TRBJ1-4
CDR3aa: CASSHGWVGDEKLFF
CDR3nt: TGCGCCAGCAGCCATGGCTGGGTTGGGGATGAAAAACTGTTTTTT

v_gene: TRBV9
abundance: .
d_gene: .
j_gene: TRBJ1-2
CDR3aa: CASSVDPDSRDGYTF
CDR3nt: TGTGCCAGCAGCGTAGATCCCGACAGTCGGGATGGCTACACCTTC

v_gene: TRBV7-2
abundance: .
d_gene: TRBD2
j_gene: TRBJ2-7
CDR3aa: CASSTRPSGRGGEQYF
CDR3nt: TGTGCCAGCAGCACCCGTCCTAGCGGGAGGGGAGGCGAGCAGTACTTC

v_gene: TRBV7-6
abundance: few
d_gene: .
j_gene: TRBJ2-7
CDR3aa: CASSPAGGEQYF
CDR3nt: TGTGCCAGCAGCCCTGCGGGCGGCGAGCAGTACTTC

v_gene: TRBV20-1
abundance: .
d_gene: .
j_gene: TRBJ1-2
CDR3aa: CSARDSQGSYGYTF
CDR3nt: TGCAGTGCTAGGGACAGCCAAGGAAGCTATGGCTACACCTTC

v_gene: TRBV7-3
abundance: .
d_gene: TRBD2
j_gene: TRBJ2-3
CDR3aa: CASSHSGGAGDTQYF
CDR3nt: TGTGCCAGCAGCCATAGCGGGGGGGCCGGAGATACGCAGTATTTT

v_gene: TRBV20-1
abundance: few
d_gene: .
j_gene: TRBJ2-3
CDR3aa: CSAREGGSTDTQYF
CDR3nt: TGCAGTGCTAGAGAAGGGGGTAGCACAGATACGCAGTATTTT

v_gene: TRBV28
abundance: .
d_gene: .
j_gene: TRBJ2-5
CDR3aa: CASLDTVQETQYF
CDR3nt: TGTGCCAGTCTTGACACTGTTCAAGAGACCCAGTACTTC

v_gene: TRBV12-3/TRBV12-4
abundance: .
d_gene: .
j_gene: TRBJ1-2
CDR3aa: CASSLDTGWGYTF
CDR3nt: TGTGCCAGCAGTTTGGACACCGGCTGGGGCTACACCTTC

v_gene: TRBV2
abundance: .
d_gene: .
j_gene: TRBJ2-5
CDR3aa: CASSTEETQYF
CDR3nt: TGTGCCAGCAGTACAGAAGAGACCCAGTACTTC

v_gene: TRBV2
abundance: .
d_gene: .
j_gene: TRBJ2-7
CDR3aa: CASRPDPYYEQYF
CDR3nt: TGTGCCAGCAGGCCGGACCCCTACTACGAGCAGTACTTC

v_gene: TRBV11-1
abundance: .
d_gene: .
j_gene: TRBJ2-7
CDR3aa: CARSALRADEKYF
CDR3nt: TGTGCCAGAAGCGCACTTCGGGCCGACGAGAAGTACTTC

v_gene: TRBV7-6
abundance: many
d_gene: .
j_gene: TRBJ2-2
CDR3aa: CASSVASNTGELFF
CDR3nt: TGTGCCAGTTCAGTAGCCTCGAACACCGGGGAGCTGTTTTTT

v_gene: TRBV10-3
abundance: .
d_gene: TRBD2
j_gene: TRBJ2-7
CDR3aa: CATGTPGTRLYEQYF
CDR3nt: TGTGCCACAGGGACCCCCGGGACTAGGCTCTACGAGCAGTACTTC

v_gene: TRBV2
abundance: .
d_gene: TRBD1
j_gene: TRBJ2-5
CDR3aa: CASRTGAPIETQYF
CDR3nt: TGTGCCAGCAGGACAGGGGCCCCGATAGAGACCCAGTACTTC

v_gene: TRBV6-1
abundance: few
d_gene: TRBD2
j_gene: TRBJ2-1
CDR3aa: CASPEAGLAGVSGSYNEQFF
CDR3nt: TGTGCCAGCCCTGAGGCGGGACTAGCGGGAGTAAGTGGGTCCTACAATGAGCAGTTCTTC

v_gene: TRBV27
abundance: .
d_gene: TRBD2
j_gene: TRBJ2-3
CDR3aa: CASSLSGSGGLGDTQYF
CDR3nt: TGTGCCAGCAGTTTATCCGGCAGCGGGGGGCTCGGAGATACGCAGTATTTT

v_gene: TRBV10-2
abundance: .
d_gene: .
j_gene: TRBJ1-3
CDR3aa: CASSDWGGSGNTIYF
CDR3nt: TGCGCCAGCAGCGACTGGGGAGGGTCTGGAAACACCATATATTTT

v_gene: TRBV10-3
abundance: few
d_gene: .
j_gene: TRBJ2-7
CDR3aa: CAISDRSRSSYEQYF
CDR3nt: TGTGCCATCAGTGATAGATCCAGGAGCTCCTACGAGCAGTACTTC